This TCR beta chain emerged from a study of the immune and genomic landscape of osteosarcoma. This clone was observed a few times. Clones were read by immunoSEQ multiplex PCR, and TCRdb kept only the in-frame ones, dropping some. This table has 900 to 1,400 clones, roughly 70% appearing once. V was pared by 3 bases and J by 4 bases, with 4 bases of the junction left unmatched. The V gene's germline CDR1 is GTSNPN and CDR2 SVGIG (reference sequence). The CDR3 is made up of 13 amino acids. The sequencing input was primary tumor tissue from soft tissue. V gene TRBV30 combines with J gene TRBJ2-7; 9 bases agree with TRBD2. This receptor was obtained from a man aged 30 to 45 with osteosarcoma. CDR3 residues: CAWSLGLAYEQYF. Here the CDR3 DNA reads TGTGCCTGGAGCCTCGGACTAGCGTACGAGCAGTACTTC.